This TCR beta chain was identified in a study of blood T cells in healthy people across ages. Germline V gene lookup returns CDR1 SGHTA and CDR2 FQGTGA. CDR3 length: 16 amino acids. J gave up 3 bases and V 7 bases, and 9 bases lay outside the gene matches. The use of a sample-barcoded 5' primer and a J-beta primer mix characterized a second PCR of roughly 7 to 12 cycles. Each cDNA molecule, via a template-switch adaptor with 12 random nucleotides, was tagged. MiXCR, run by TCRdb on the 5' RACE reads, gives a single entry per CDR3 protein. Of around 1.7 million distinct CDR3 sequences listed, 25% to 30% are singletons. Donors ranged from about 6 to 95 years old and were healthy Caucasians in Russia. Each sample gave at least 6.5 million isolated PBMCs.

The specimen sequenced was blood. The TCR sequence derives from a young woman in good health. The J gene is TRBJ2-3, the V gene TRBV7-3, with TRBD2 matching over 11 bases. CDR3 nucleotides: TGTGCCAGCAACGAATATACTAGCGGGGGAACAGATACGCAGTATTTT. Translation: CASNEYTSGGTDTQYF.